This T cell receptor beta chain was captured by sequencing in a study of T cell repertoires in cytomegalovirus infection. On the study more broadly: Signatures in public TCR beta sequences pointed to both CMV infection and matching HLA type.

The germline V gene has CDR1 SGHTA and CDR2 FQGNSA. This CDR3 contains 15 residues. V lost 3 bases and J lost 8; bases outside the gene matches: 7. This clonotype was found many times. What it binds is unknown. TCRdb passed the reads through MiXCR, listing each CDR3 protein once. The table has about 140,000 distinct CDR3 sequences, 5.5% to 8% seen once. Points from the study as a whole: Cumulative frequency of public TCR beta families picked out carriers of CMV plus the relevant HLA. Across the ex vivo response, the dominant clonotypes were HLA-C-restricted CMV-specific TCR beta clonotypes.

The sample consisted of PBMCs. This chain joins TRBV7-2 and TRBJ1-6; 7 bases match TRBD1. The sequence was obtained from a human donor in good health (CMV status not recorded). Some clones in this sample may be carry-over from other donors' samples. The DNA of the CDR3 is TGTGCCAGCAGCTTCGCTAGACAGGGAGATTCACCCCTCCACTTT. Translation: CASSFARQGDSPLHF. Using reference TRBV7-2 and TRBJ1-6 for the parts outside the CDR3, the full variable domain is GAGVSQSPSNKVTEKGKDVELRCDPISGHTALYWYRQSLGQGLEFLIYFQGNSAPDKSGLPSDRFSAERTGGSVSTLTIQRTQQEDSAVYLCASSFARQGDSPLHFGNGTRLTVT.